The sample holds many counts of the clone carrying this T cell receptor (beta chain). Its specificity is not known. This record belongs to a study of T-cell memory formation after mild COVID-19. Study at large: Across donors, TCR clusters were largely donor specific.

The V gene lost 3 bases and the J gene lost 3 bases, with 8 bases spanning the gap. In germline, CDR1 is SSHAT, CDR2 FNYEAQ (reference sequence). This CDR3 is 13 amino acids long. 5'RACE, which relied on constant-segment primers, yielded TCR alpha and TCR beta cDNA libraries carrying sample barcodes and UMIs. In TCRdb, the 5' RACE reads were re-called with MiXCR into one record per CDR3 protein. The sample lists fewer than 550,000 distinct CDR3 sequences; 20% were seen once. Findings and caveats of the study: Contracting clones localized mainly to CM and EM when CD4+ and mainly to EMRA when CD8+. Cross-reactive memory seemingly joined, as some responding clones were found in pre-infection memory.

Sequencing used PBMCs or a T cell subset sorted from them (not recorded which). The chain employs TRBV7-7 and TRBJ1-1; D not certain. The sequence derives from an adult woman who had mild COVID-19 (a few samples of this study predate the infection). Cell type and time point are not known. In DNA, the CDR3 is TGTGCCAGCAGCTTCGGCGAGTACACTGAAGCTTTCTTT. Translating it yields CASSFGEYTEAFF. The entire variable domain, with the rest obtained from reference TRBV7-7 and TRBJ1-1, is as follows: GAGVSQSPRYKVTKRGQDVTLRCDPISSHATLYWYQQALGQGPEFLTYFNYEAQPDKSGLPSDRFSAERPEGSISTLTIQRTEQRDSAMYRCASSFGEYTEAFFGQGTRLTVV.